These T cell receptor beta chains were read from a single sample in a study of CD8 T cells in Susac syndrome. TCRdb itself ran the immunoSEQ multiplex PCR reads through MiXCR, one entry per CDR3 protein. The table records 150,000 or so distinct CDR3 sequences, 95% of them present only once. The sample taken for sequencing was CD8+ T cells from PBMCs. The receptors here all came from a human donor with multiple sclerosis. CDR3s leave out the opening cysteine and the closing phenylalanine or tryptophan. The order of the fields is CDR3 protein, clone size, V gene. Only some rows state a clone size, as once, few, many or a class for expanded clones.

CDR3aa: ASSRVRGNTEAF
abundance: NA
v_gene: TRBV3-1

CDR3aa: AWSLGFDTQY
abundance: NA
v_gene: TRBV30

CDR3aa: ASSPLLDQPQH
abundance: NA
v_gene: TRBV12-3/TRBV12-4

CDR3aa: ASSPTRDQETQY
abundance: NA
v_gene: TRBV5-1

CDR3aa: ASSFGSPLH
abundance: few
v_gene: TRBV12-3/TRBV12-4

CDR3aa: ATSRDPRRAF
abundance: NA
v_gene: TRBV15

CDR3aa: ASSPSGRASYEQY
abundance: NA
v_gene: TRBV6-5

CDR3aa: ATRQGGSKLF
abundance: NA
v_gene: TRBV15

CDR3aa: ARGLSTEAF
abundance: NA
v_gene: TRBV30

CDR3aa: ASSSDSGGITEAF
abundance: NA
v_gene: TRBV27

CDR3aa: ASSQGTVNYGYT
abundance: NA
v_gene: TRBV3-1

CDR3aa: ASSVGADTEAF
abundance: NA
v_gene: TRBV9

CDR3aa: ASSHRSYYEQY
abundance: NA
v_gene: TRBV14

CDR3aa: ASSCRYGTGVFYEQY
abundance: NA
v_gene: TRBV21-1

CDR3aa: ASSQDSGNGVDSPLH
abundance: NA
v_gene: TRBV4-2

CDR3aa: SVEDALAGDIYTDTQY
abundance: NA
v_gene: TRBV29-1

CDR3aa: ASSQASGGAEQF
abundance: NA
v_gene: TRBV4-2

CDR3aa: ASSPGRGPTEQY
abundance: once
v_gene: TRBV5-1

CDR3aa: ASSLGLLGHEQY
abundance: NA
v_gene: TRBV7-9

CDR3aa: SVENPLLAGRTDTQY
abundance: NA
v_gene: TRBV29-1

CDR3aa: ASSSDRDRSPLH
abundance: NA
v_gene: TRBV5-4

CDR3aa: ASSPPTGGSYNEQF
abundance: NA
v_gene: TRBV2

CDR3aa: ASSLWRDRGELYTGELF
abundance: NA
v_gene: TRBV27

CDR3aa: ASSNLAGYSDTQY
abundance: NA
v_gene: TRBV4-1

CDR3aa: ASSQRTGGTTAQY
abundance: NA
v_gene: TRBV4-1

CDR3aa: ASSSLDWGNYGYT
abundance: NA
v_gene: TRBV6-5

CDR3aa: ASSPGQVEAF
abundance: NA
v_gene: TRBV14

CDR3aa: AWRSGTGGGGGYT
abundance: NA
v_gene: TRBV30

CDR3aa: ASSEYSRGGINEQF
abundance: NA
v_gene: TRBV25-1

CDR3aa: ASSQEAQLLYNEQF
abundance: NA
v_gene: TRBV4-2

CDR3aa: ASSYGLNYGYT
abundance: NA
v_gene: TRBV19

CDR3aa: ASSIGRETQY
abundance: NA
v_gene: TRBV7-9

CDR3aa: ASSSPRGWAYNEQF
abundance: NA
v_gene: TRBV27

CDR3aa: SAPGTGVWEAF
abundance: NA
v_gene: TRBV20-1

CDR3aa: ASSFQGTEAF
abundance: NA
v_gene: TRBV11-1

CDR3aa: ASRPTGNTEAF
abundance: NA
v_gene: TRBV5-4

CDR3aa: SARDGVAGSPLH
abundance: NA
v_gene: TRBV20-1

CDR3aa: ASSQTASNQPQH
abundance: NA
v_gene: TRBV9

CDR3aa: ASSQDDGLGGGSQY
abundance: NA
v_gene: TRBV3-1

CDR3aa: SARDPRDYNEQF
abundance: NA
v_gene: TRBV20-1

CDR3aa: SVTPWDEAF
abundance: NA
v_gene: TRBV29-1

CDR3aa: ASSFRTGGYTYNEQF
abundance: NA
v_gene: TRBV5-1

CDR3aa: SVGYGANEKLF
abundance: NA
v_gene: TRBV29-1

CDR3aa: SARDPVGERETQY
abundance: NA
v_gene: TRBV20-1

CDR3aa: ASVDSGTGANVLT
abundance: NA
v_gene: TRBV12-3/TRBV12-4